This entry features one T cell receptor beta chain sequence. What it binds is not known. The sample comes from a study of T cells in Graves' hyperthyroidism and ophthalmopathy. General study findings and limits: Progression to ophthalmopathy was predicted a median of roughly 6.8 months early.

This CDR3 is 15 amino acids long. V shed 4 bases, J shed 1 base, and the junction held 5 bases outside the gene matches. Amplified regions were TCR beta CDR3 sequences from RNA transcripts. With the HTBI primer set, the TCR CDR3 went through a first round of RT-PCR. In TCRdb, the multiplex PCR reads were re-called with MiXCR into one record per CDR3 protein. The data contain about 610,000 distinct CDR3 sequences, over 12% of them singletons. The study included ophthalmopathy patients with Clinical Activity Score at least 3, NOSPECS grade at least 4 and duration under 3 months. From less than 13 ml of fresh peripheral blood, PBMCs were isolated.

The sequence came from a woman aged 40 to 49 with Graves' ophthalmopathy. The rearrangement uses TRBV12-3 or TRBV12-4 and TRBJ2-3, with 7 bases aligning to TRBD1. The sample consisted of blood. CDR3 coding DNA: TGTGCCAGCAGTTCGACAGGGAGTGGCACAGATACGCAGTATTTT. Translated: CASSSTGSGTDTQYF.